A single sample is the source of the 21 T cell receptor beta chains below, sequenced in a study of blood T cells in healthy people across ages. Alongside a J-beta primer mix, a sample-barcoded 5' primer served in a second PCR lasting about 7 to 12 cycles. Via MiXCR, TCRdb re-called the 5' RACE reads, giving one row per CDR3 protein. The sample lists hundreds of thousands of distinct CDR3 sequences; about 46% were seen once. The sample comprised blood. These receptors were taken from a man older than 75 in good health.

CDR3 DNA sequence: TGCAGTGCCCCTGAGAGAAGGACCGGAGACTATGGCTACACCTTC. Amino acid sequence: CSAPERRTGDYGYTF. The V gene is TRBV20-1, the J gene TRBJ1-2; D unclear. V was shortened by 6 bases and J by 3 bases, with 20 bases between the two germline ends. Germline-derived CDR1 and CDR2 are DFQATT and SNEGSKA (reference sequence). The CDR3 loop spans 15 amino acids.

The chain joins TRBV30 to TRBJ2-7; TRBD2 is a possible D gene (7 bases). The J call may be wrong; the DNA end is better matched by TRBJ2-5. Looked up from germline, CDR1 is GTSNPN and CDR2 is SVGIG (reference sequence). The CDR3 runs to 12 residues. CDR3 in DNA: TGTGCCTGGAAAAGGGGGGGAGAGACCCAGTACTTC. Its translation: CAWKRGGETQYF.

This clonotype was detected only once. CDR3 sequence: CAWSTTGVTDTQYF. Here the CDR3 DNA reads TGTGCCTGGAGTACAACCGGGGTCACAGATACGCAGTATTTT. The chain has TRBV30 and TRBJ2-3, with D maybe TRBD2 (5 bases). V lost 2 bases, J lost 2 bases, and 11 bases lay in between. CDR3 size: 14 residues. CDR1 and CDR2 from the germline V gene are GTSNPN and SVGIG (reference sequence).

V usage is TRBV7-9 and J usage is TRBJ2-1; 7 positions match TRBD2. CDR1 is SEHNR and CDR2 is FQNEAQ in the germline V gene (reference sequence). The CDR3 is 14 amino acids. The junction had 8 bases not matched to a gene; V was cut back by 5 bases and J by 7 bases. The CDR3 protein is CASSLTSDLNEQFF. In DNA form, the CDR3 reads TGTGCCAGCAGCCTCACTAGCGACCTGAATGAGCAGTTCTTC.

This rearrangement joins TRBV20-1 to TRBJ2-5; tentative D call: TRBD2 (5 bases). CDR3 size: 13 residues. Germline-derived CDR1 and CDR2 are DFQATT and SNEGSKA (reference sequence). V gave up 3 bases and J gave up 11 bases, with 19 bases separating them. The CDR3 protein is CSASAPRGNEQYF. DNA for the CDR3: TGCAGTGCTAGTGCTCCCCGAGGGAATGAGCAGTACTTC.

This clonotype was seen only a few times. The CDR3 DNA sequence: TGTGCCAGCAGCTTAGCGGGAGGAGGAACAGAGACCCAGTACTTC. It yields the protein CASSLAGGGTETQYF. The chain has TRBV7-8 and TRBJ2-5; D perhaps matches TRBD2 (6 bases). With 0 bases removed from V and 4 bases from J, the gap between germline ends came to 12 bases. The CDR3 runs to 15 residues. Germline lookup yields CDR1 SGHVS and CDR2 FQNEAQ.

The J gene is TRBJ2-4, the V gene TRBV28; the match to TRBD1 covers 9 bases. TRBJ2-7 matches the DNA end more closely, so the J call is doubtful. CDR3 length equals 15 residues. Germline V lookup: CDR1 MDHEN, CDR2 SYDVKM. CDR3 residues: CASSSRDRDPYEQYF. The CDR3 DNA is TGTGCCAGCAGTTCCCGGGACAGGGATCCCTACGAGCAGTACTTC.

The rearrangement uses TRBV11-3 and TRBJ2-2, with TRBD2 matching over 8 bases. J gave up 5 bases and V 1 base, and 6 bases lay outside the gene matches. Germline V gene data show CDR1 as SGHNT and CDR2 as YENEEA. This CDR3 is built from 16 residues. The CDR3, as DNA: TGTGCCAGCAGCTTAGCGGCGTCTAGCGGGACCGGGGAGCTGTTTTTT. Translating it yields CASSLAASSGTGELFF.

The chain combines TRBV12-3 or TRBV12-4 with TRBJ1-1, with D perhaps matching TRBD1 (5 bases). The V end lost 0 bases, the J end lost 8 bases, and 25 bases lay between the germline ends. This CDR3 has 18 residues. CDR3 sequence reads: CASSLALSGASSAGEAFF. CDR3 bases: TGTGCCAGCAGTTTAGCGCTAAGCGGGGCGAGCTCCGCGGGGGAAGCTTTCTTT.

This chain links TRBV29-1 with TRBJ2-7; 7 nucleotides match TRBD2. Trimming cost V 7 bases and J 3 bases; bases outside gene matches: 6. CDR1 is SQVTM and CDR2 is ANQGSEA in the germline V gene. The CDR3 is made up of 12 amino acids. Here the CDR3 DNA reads TGCAGCGCTAAATTAGCGGGCTACGAGCAGTACTTC. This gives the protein CSAKLAGYEQYF.

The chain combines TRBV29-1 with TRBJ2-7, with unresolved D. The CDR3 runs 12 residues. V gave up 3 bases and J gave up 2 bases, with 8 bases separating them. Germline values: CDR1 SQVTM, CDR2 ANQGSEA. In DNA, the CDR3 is TGCAGCGTTGAGGACCTAGCCTACGAGCAGTACTTC. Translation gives CSVEDLAYEQYF.

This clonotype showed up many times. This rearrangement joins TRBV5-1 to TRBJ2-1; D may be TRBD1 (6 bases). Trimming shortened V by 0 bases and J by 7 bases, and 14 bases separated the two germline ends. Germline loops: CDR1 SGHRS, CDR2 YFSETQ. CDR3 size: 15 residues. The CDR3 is CASSLASGGMNEQFF. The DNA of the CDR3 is TGCGCCAGCAGCTTGGCCTCTGGGGGCATGAATGAGCAGTTCTTC.

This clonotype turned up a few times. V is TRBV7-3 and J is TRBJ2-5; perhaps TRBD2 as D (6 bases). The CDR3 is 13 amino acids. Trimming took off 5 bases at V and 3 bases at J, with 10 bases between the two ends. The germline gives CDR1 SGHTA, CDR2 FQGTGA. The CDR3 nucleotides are TGTGCCAGCAGCCGTAGCGGAAAAGAGACCCAGTACTTC. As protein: CASSRSGKETQYF.

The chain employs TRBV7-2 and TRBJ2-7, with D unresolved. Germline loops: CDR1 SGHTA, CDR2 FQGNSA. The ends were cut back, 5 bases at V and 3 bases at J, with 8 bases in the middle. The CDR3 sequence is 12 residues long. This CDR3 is CASSTGLYEQYF. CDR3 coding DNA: TGTGCCAGCAGCACCGGCCTCTACGAGCAGTACTTC.

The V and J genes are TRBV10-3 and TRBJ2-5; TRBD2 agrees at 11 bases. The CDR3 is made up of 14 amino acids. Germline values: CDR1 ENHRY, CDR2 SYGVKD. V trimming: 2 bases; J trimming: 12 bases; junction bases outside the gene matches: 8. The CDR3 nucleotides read TGTGCCATCAGTGAGGCGGGACTAGCGGACTGGGAGTACTTC. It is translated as CAISEAGLADWEYF.

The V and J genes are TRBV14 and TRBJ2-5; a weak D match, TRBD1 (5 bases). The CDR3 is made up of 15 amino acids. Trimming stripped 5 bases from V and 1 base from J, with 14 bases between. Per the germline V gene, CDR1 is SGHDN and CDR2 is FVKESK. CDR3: CASSAFRAAQETQYF. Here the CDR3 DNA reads TGTGCCAGCAGCGCGTTCAGGGCAGCCCAAGAGACCCAGTACTTC.

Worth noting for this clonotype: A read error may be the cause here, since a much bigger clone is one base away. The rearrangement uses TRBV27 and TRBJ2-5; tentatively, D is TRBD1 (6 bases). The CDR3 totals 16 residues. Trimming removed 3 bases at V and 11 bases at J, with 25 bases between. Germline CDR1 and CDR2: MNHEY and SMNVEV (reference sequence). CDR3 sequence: CASSFGGRPPYNEQYF. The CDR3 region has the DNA TGTGCCAGCAGTTTTGGGGGCAGGCCACCCTACAATGAGCAGTACTTC.

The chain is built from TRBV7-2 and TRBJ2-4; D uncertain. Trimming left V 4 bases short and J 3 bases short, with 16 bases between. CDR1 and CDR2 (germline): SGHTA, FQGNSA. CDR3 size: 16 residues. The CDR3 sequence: CASSSPGAVGKNIQYF. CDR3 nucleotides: TGTGCCAGCAGCTCCCCGGGCGCCGTAGGCAAAAACATTCAGTACTTC.

The CDR3 sequence is CSVRGLAGDGDTQYF. Here the CDR3 DNA reads TGCAGCGTACGAGGACTAGCGGGGGATGGAGATACGCAGTATTTT. J is TRBJ2-3 and V is TRBV29-1, with 13 bases matching TRBD2. Germline lookup yields CDR1 SQVTM and CDR2 ANQGSEA. Trimming removed 6 bases from V and 5 bases from J; junction bases left unmatched: 8. The CDR3 is made up of 15 amino acids.

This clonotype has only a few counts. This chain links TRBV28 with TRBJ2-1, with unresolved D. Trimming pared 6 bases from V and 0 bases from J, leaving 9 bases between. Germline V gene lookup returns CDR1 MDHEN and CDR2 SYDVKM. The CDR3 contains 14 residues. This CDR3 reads CASRHLSSYNEQFF. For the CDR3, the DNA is TGTGCCAGCAGGCATCTCAGCTCCTACAATGAGCAGTTCTTC.

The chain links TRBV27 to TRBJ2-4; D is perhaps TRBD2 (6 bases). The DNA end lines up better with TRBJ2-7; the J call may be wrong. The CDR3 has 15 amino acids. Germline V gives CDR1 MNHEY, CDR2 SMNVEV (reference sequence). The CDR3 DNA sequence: TGTGCCAGCAGGAGAGACCGGGACTCGACCTACGAGCAGTACTTC. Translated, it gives CASRRDRDSTYEQYF.